A selection of T cell receptor beta chains follows, all from one sample in a study of blood T cells in healthy people across ages. TCRdb called the 5' RACE reads again in MiXCR, with one record for every CDR3 protein. The data hold 800,000 to 950,000 distinct CDR3 sequences, with approximately 32% observed a single time. In addition, the sample was reused for a study of T cells of mothers and their children.

The sample consisted of blood. The receptors come from a woman in her 40s in good health. The CDR3 runs from the conserved cysteine through the conserved F or W. A D gene is named only where the DNA matches it firmly. Part of the rows lack a size; the others show once, few, many or a class for expanded clones.

clone size	D gene	J gene	V gene	CDR3 DNA	CDR3 protein
-	TRBD1	TRBJ2-7	TRBV20-1	TGCAGTGCACGGGACCGGGACAGGGTGTCCTACGGGCAGTACTTC	CSARDRDRVSYGQYF
many	-	TRBJ2-7	TRBV20-1	TGCAGTGCTAGCTGGACCAATTCGGGCGAGCAGTACTTC	CSASWTNSGEQYF
many	-	TRBJ2-7	TRBV25-1	TGTGCCAGCAGTGGACAAATCCCAAACGAGCAGTACTTC	CASSGQIPNEQYF
-	-	TRBJ2-1	TRBV28	TGTGCCGCAGATTCAGGGGAGGGATACAATGAGCAGTTCTTC	CAADSGEGYNEQFF
few	-	TRBJ1-3	TRBV6-5	TGTGCCAGCAGTTCGCGGGAGCTATCAGGAGGCACCATATATTTT	CASSSRELSGGTIYF
-	TRBD1	TRBJ1-5	TRBV2	TGTGCCAGCAGTGACGAGAGGGCGGACAGGTTTTATCAGCCCCAGCATTTT	CASSDERADRFYQPQHF
-	-	TRBJ1-1	TRBV5-1	TGCGCCAGCAGCTTTGAGGTAAAGAACACTGAAGCTTTCTTT	CASSFEVKNTEAFF
-	-	TRBJ1-6	TRBV7-2	TGTGCCAGCAGCTCCGTGGCAAGGGGCAATTCACCCCTCCACTTT	CASSSVARGNSPLHF
few	-	TRBJ1-6	TRBV7-9	TGTGCCAGCAGCTCCTCAAGGCTCGGGCCGAACAATTCACCCCTCCACTTT	CASSSSRLGPNNSPLHF
-	-	TRBJ2-6	TRBV10-3	TGTGCCACTGGGACGGACGGCCCGGGGGCCAACGTCCCGACTTTC	CATGTDGPGANVPTF
-	-	TRBJ1-5	TRBV5-4	TGTGCCAGCAGCTTGGACTATCAGCCCCAGCATTTT	CASSLDYQPQHF
-	TRBD1	TRBJ2-5	TRBV18	TGTGCCAGCTCACCAACCTCGACAGGGCAAGAGACCCAGTACTTC	CASSPTSTGQETQYF
-	TRBD2	TRBJ2-1	TRBV12-3/TRBV12-4	TGTGCCAGCAGGGTAACTAGCGGGGCCTACAATGAGCAGTTCTTC	CASRVTSGAYNEQFF
many	TRBD2	TRBJ2-5	TRBV7-2	TGTGCCAGCTTCAAGCCGGGGGGGCTTAGGCAGGAGACCCAGTACTTC	CASFKPGGLRQETQYF
many	-	TRBJ2-7	TRBV7-9	TGTGCCAGCAGCTTGATCTCCTACGAGCAGTACTTC	CASSLISYEQYF
few	TRBD1	TRBJ2-5	TRBV28	TGTGCCAGCAATCCGACAGGGGGACGTGGAGAGACCCAGTACTTC	CASNPTGGRGETQYF
-	-	TRBJ1-1	TRBV6-1	TGTGCCAGCAGACAGGGAGCAGGCACTGAAGCTTTCTTT	CASRQGAGTEAFF
-	TRBD2	TRBJ2-3	TRBV6-1	TGTACCAGCAGGCCGGGACTAGTGAGTACAGATACGCAGTATTTT	CTSRPGLVSTDTQYF
few	-	TRBJ2-1	TRBV7-8	TGTGCCAGCAGCTTATGGAGACAGGCTTACTACATTGAGCAGTTCTTC	CASSLWRQAYYIEQFF
-	-	TRBJ2-1	TRBV5-1	TGCACCAGCAGCTTGAGTTCGGGGTCCGATGAGCAGTTCTTC	CTSSLSSGSDEQFF
-	-	TRBJ2-2	TRBV7-9	TGTGCCAGCAGCTTAGCGGCGGGGGCCAGCACCGGGGAGCTGTTTTTT	CASSLAAGASTGELFF
-	-	TRBJ2-3	TRBV7-2	TGTGCCAGCAGCTTCGGGGCCGATCGGGGTGCAGATACGCAGTATTTT	CASSFGADRGADTQYF
-	TRBD1	TRBJ2-3	TRBV7-9	TGTCCCAGCAGCGGCCGGACAGGGACCCTCCCAGATACGCAGTATTTT	CPSSGRTGTLPDTQYF